The entry that follows covers one T cell receptor (beta chain) sequence. What antigen it recognizes has not been identified. Qualities for individual bases were not recorded, and no much larger clone is one base off. RNA was extracted using the RNeasy kit, and 0.5 to 1 microgram was reverse transcribed with random hexamers. TCR beta CDR3 regions were amplified with the immunoSEQ multiplex PCR assay covering 54 Vbeta and 13 Jbeta segments. PCR amplification bias was corrected using a synthetic template baseline for primer optimization and computational correction. Per the authors' processing: Reads were annotated to V, D and J genes according to IMGT and were analyzed with immunoSEQ Analyzer, with only productive sequences retained. To calculate clonality, Shannon entropy was normalized by log2 of the number of productive unique sequences and then subtracted from one. For each patient and control, public and private clones were evaluated within the 100 most prevalent clones. A clone was defined as Susac-specific if it was absent from the healthy and MS cohorts, from 950 to 1,300 published viral clones and from other ImmuneACCESS disease sequences. Clones were called with MiXCR by TCRdb after fastp trimmed the public reads at Q25, and only in-frame beta chains were retained. CDR3 protein sequences are deduplicated, and each keeps its most common genes and DNA. The V and J calls come from TCRdb's annotation, not from the publication. The sample includes about 210,000 distinct CDR3 sequences, with 95% observed a single time. The ten largest make up 0.075% to 0.095% of the sample.

The data derive from a study of CD8 T cells in Susac syndrome (dated by TCRdb to the late 2010s). About the full investigation: Repertoire sequencing was used to test whether CD8+ T cell activation and differentiation in Susac syndrome was antigen driven.

What the research found in general, with its limitations: The number of individuals in the TCR sequencing and HLA analysis was recognized as being relatively small.

Peripheral blood CD8+ and CD4+ T cells from healthy donors, Susac syndrome patients and multiple sclerosis patients were profiled by high-throughput TCR beta sequencing. The multiple sclerosis controls were treatment-naive patients who had stable or active relapsing-remitting disease and met the revised McDonald criteria. Bulk CD8+ and CD4+ T cells were purified by magnetic negative isolation, whereas CD8+ TEMRA cells were enriched by FACS. Blood was drawn into EDTA tubes, processed within 24 hours, and PBMCs were isolated by density gradient centrifugation. PBMCs intended for TCR sequencing were frozen in liquid nitrogen and were later thawed in a 37 degrees C water bath. The sorted or isolated CD4+, CD8+ and CD8+ TEMRA cells had a purity of 90% or higher. Based on the germline V gene, the CDR1 and CDR2 sequences are MNHEY and SVGAGI. From the cysteine through the phenylalanine, the CDR3 covers 13 amino acids. CDR3 DNA only is kept here, 39 bases in frame from base 1. V ends up 6 bases short and J 4 bases short, with an unmatched junction base count of 5.

Sequenced material: CD4+ T cells from PBMCs. This receptor was identified in a human donor with multiple sclerosis. The chain uses TRBV6-5 and TRBJ1-1; TRBD1 agrees with 7 junctional bases. The nucleotide sequence reads as follows: TGTGCCAGCAGACAGGGGCTGGGCACTGAAGCTTTCTTT. Translation gives CASRQGLGTEAFF.